The 25 T cell receptor beta chains given below trace back to one sample, sequenced in a study of T cell changes during pregnancy in multiple sclerosis. Assay used: immunoSEQ multiplex PCR; TCRdb lists only in-frame clones, some missing. The table lists more than 65,000 clones, more than 85% of them singletons. Material: peripheral blood, obtained in the first trimester of pregnancy. Every receptor here comes from a female donor with multiple sclerosis, enrolled in a pregnancy study.

The CDR3 coding sequence is TGTGCCAGCAGTGATGAGGGGGCTAGGGACACTGAAGCTTTCTTT. It translates to CASSDEGARDTEAFF. The chain links TRBV5-6 to TRBJ1-1; 7 nucleotides line up with TRBD1. V lost 5 bases and J lost 3; bases outside the gene matches: 10. Germline V CDR1 and CDR2: SGHDT, YYEEEE. There are 15 residues in the CDR3.

The chain employs TRBV7-2 and TRBJ1-5; the D gene is possibly TRBD1 (6 bases). Trimming pared 3 bases from V and 5 bases from J, leaving 17 bases between. This CDR3 spans 16 amino acids. Germline CDR1 and CDR2: SGHTA and FQGNSA. This CDR3 is CASSLSNRVRDQPQHF. CDR3 DNA: TGTGCCAGCAGCTTGTCGAACAGGGTTAGAGATCAGCCCCAGCATTTT.

The V call is TRBV5-1, the J call TRBJ2-2; 10 nucleotides match TRBD1. Germline-derived CDR1 and CDR2 are SGHRS and YFSETQ. There are 17 residues in the CDR3. The trim removed 0 bases at V and 4 bases at J, leaving 6 bases unmatched. CDR3 nucleotides: TGCGCCAGCAGCTTGGTTGGGACAGGGGAAGGCACCGGGGAGCTGTTTTTT. It translates to CASSLVGTGEGTGELFF.

This chain connects TRBV19 to TRBJ1-1, with 11 bases that match TRBD1. Germline V gene data show CDR1 as LNHDA and CDR2 as SQIVND (reference sequence). The V gene end was trimmed by 5 bases and the J gene end by 0 bases; junction bases not matched to a gene: 8. The CDR3 spans 17 residues. The CDR3 protein is CASSFGTGGPMNTEAFF. CDR3 DNA sequence: TGTGCCAGTAGTTTCGGGACAGGGGGTCCCATGAACACTGAAGCTTTCTTT.

The V call is TRBV5-1, the J call TRBJ2-2; tentatively, D is TRBD1 (5 bases). The CDR3 sequence is 15 residues long. Germline CDR1 is SGHRS and CDR2 is YFSETQ. V lost 1 base and J lost 5, with 12 bases in between. CDR3 in DNA: TGCGCCAGCAGCTTGTTGCAGGGTGAGACCGGGGAGCTGTTTTTT. Translation: CASSLLQGETGELFF.

The V call is TRBV1, the J call TRBJ2-1; TRBD2 is taken as the D call from the table, unchecked against the DNA. TRBV1 is flagged as a pseudogene. This CDR3 spans 16 amino acids. In DNA form, the CDR3 reads TGCACCAGCCGACTCCCTCTTGGAATCAGTGAGGATGAGCAGTTCTTC. Translation gives CTSRLPLGISEDEQFF.

The V gene is TRBV5-1, the J gene TRBJ2-3; 7 bases map to TRBD1. CDR3 length: 16 residues. Germline V gene lookup returns CDR1 SGHRS and CDR2 YFSETQ. V lost 4 bases, J lost 4 bases, and 12 bases stayed unmatched. In nucleotides, the CDR3 is TGCGCCAGCAGCCTGGTCCAGAGGGGGCGTGCAGATACGCAGTATTTT. As protein: CASSLVQRGRADTQYF.

This clone turned up a few times. The rearrangement links TRBV6-1 to TRBJ2-7; 7 nucleotides agree with TRBD1. J lost 2 bases, V lost 6 bases, and 7 bases had no gene match. The CDR3 is made up of 14 amino acids. From germline, CDR1 is MNHNS and CDR2 SASEGT. CDR3 coding DNA: TGTGCCAGCAGAGGAGACAGGGAAGCCTACGAGCAGTACTTC. Translated: CASRGDREAYEQYF.

The chain recombines TRBV30 with TRBJ1-2; D is unclear. V was pared by 0 bases and J by 0 bases, with 8 bases between. Germline lookup yields CDR1 GTSNPN and CDR2 SVGIG (reference sequence). This CDR3 has 14 amino acids. DNA for the CDR3: TGTGCCTGGAGTGTAGCGGGAGCTAACTATGGCTACACCTTC. Its translation is CAWSVAGANYGYTF.

The chain joins TRBV4-3 to TRBJ1-1; D perhaps matches TRBD1 (6 bases). Germline V gene lookup returns CDR1 LGHNA and CDR2 YSLEER. V was shortened by 0 bases and J by 3 bases, with 11 bases between the two germline ends. This CDR3 spans 15 amino acids. The CDR3 DNA follows: TGCGCCAGCAGCCAAGATGGGGGCCGTCACACTGAAGCTTTCTTT. It yields the protein CASSQDGGRHTEAFF.

This clone has a single count. As DNA, the CDR3 is TGCGCCAGCAGCCAAGAAGGGGGGGTCGGGACTGAAGCTTTCTTT. Translated, it gives CASSQEGGVGTEAFF. The chain is built from TRBV4-3 and TRBJ1-1; a possible D gene is TRBD1 (6 bases). Germline assignment: CDR1 LGHNA and CDR2 YSLEER. Trimming removed 0 bases from V and 5 bases from J, with 13 bases in between. The CDR3 length is 15 residues.

The chain has TRBV7-2 and TRBJ1-2; TRBD1 agrees at 10 bases. V lost 10 bases to trimming and J lost 6 bases; unmatched junction nucleotides: 17. This CDR3 is built from 16 residues. The germline V gene encodes CDR1 SGHTA and CDR2 FQGNSA. The CDR3 sequence is CATYKPPGQGSNGYTF. The CDR3 DNA is TGTGCCACCTATAAACCCCCGGGACAGGGGTCTAATGGCTACACCTTC.

The chain links TRBV7-2 to TRBJ1-1; the D is unclear. V was shortened by 2 bases and J by 1 base, with 5 bases between the two germline ends. The CDR3 contains 13 residues. CDR1 and CDR2 from the germline V gene are SGHTA and FQGNSA. CDR3 residues: CASSLNRNTEAFF. The CDR3 DNA reads as TGTGCCAGCAGCTTAAACAGGAACACTGAAGCTTTCTTT.

This chain joins TRBV5-1 and TRBJ2-2; 7 bases line up with TRBD2. This CDR3 is 17 amino acids long. V trimming: 1 base; J trimming: 0 bases; junction bases outside the gene matches: 6. Germline V gene data show CDR1 as SGHRS and CDR2 as YFSETQ. CDR3 in amino acids: CASSLLRESANTGELFF. The CDR3 DNA follows: TGCGCCAGCAGCTTGCTGCGGGAGAGCGCGAACACCGGGGAGCTGTTTTTT.

The chain carries TRBV14 and TRBJ2-5, with TRBD2 matching 15 bases. The germline V gene encodes CDR1 SGHDN and CDR2 FVKESK. There are 16 residues in the CDR3. V shed 1 base and J 8 bases; nucleotides not matched to a gene: 5. CDR3 coding DNA: TGTGCCAGCAGCCAAGTTGTGGGACTAGCGGGGGGTACCCAGTACTTC. Translated, it gives CASSQVVGLAGGTQYF.

The chain couples TRBV19 to TRBJ2-7; no firm D call. V was clipped by 1 base and J by 6 bases, with 13 bases between them. Per the germline V gene, CDR1 is LNHDA and CDR2 is SQIVND (reference sequence). The CDR3 length is 14 residues. The chain's CDR3 is CASSIGSASLEQYF. In nucleotides, the CDR3 is TGTGCCAGTAGTATAGGGAGCGCCTCCCTCGAGCAGTACTTC.

This rearrangement joins TRBV20-1 to TRBJ2-7; 7 bases line up with TRBD2. V dropped 5 bases and J dropped 5; count of bases not matched to a gene: 3. Germline V gene lookup returns CDR1 DFQATT and CDR2 SNEGSKA (reference sequence). The CDR3 spans 11 residues. CDR3 amino acids: CSAGGRDEQYF. The CDR3 DNA reads TGCAGTGCTGGGGGGAGGGACGAGCAGTACTTC.

The chain joins TRBV6-1 to TRBJ2-7, with D possibly being TRBD2 (5 bases). Trimming pared 7 bases from V and 3 bases from J, leaving 19 bases between. CDR3 length equals 15 residues. The V gene's germline CDR1 is MNHNS and CDR2 SASEGT. CDR3 sequence reads: CASTSSHGGYYEQYF. CDR3 DNA sequence: TGTGCCAGCACCTCCTCCCACGGAGGCTACTACGAGCAGTACTTC.

The rearrangement links TRBV7-3 to TRBJ2-1, with D unclear. The germline V gene encodes CDR1 SGHTA and CDR2 FQGTGA. The CDR3 contains 14 residues. With 1 base removed from V and 4 bases from J, the gap between germline ends came to 8 bases. For the CDR3, the DNA is TGTGCCAGCAGCTTAAGCGGCTCGTACAATGAGCAGTTCTTC. Amino acids: CASSLSGSYNEQFF.

This chain's CDR3 is CASSSGGSQPQHF. The CDR3 DNA sequence: TGTGCCAGCAGCTCGGGTGGGAGTCAGCCCCAGCATTTT. The chain employs TRBV11-3 and TRBJ1-5; D unresolved. This CDR3 spans 13 amino acids. The V gene's germline CDR1 is SGHNT and CDR2 YENEEA. Trimming took 4 bases from V and 6 from J, leaving 10 bases between them.

V and J are TRBV4-2 and TRBJ2-7; D possibly corresponds to TRBD2 (6 bases). The CDR3 extends over 13 amino acids. Germline CDR1 is LGHNA and CDR2 is YNFKEQ. V was trimmed by 1 base and J by 5 bases, leaving 9 bases between them. The CDR3 loop is CASSQVWGDEQYF. The CDR3 nucleotides read TGTGCCAGCAGCCAAGTATGGGGGGACGAGCAGTACTTC.

The chain joins TRBV5-6 to TRBJ2-1, with 7 positions matching TRBD2. The junction had 1 base not matched to a gene; V was cut back by 1 base and J by 9 bases. This CDR3 spans 12 amino acids. CDR1 is SGHDT and CDR2 is YYEEEE in the germline V gene. The CDR3 DNA reads as TGTGCCAGCAGCTTGCCGGGAGGTGAGCAGTTCTTC. It yields the protein CASSLPGGEQFF.

This chain links TRBV7-2 with TRBJ1-1; D gene ambiguous. CDR1 is SGHTA and CDR2 is FQGNSA in the germline V gene. Trimming took 5 bases from V and 0 from J, leaving 13 bases between them. This CDR3 spans 15 amino acids. The CDR3 DNA reads TGTGCCAGCAGCCTTCTGAACAGCTTGAACACTGAAGCTTTCTTT. Protein: CASSLLNSLNTEAFF.

This clone showed up just a few times. This rearrangement joins TRBV7-2 to TRBJ1-6; D may be TRBD1 (5 bases). The V end was cut by 4 bases, the J end by 7 bases, with 14 bases between. The germline CDR1 and CDR2 sequences are SGHTA and FQGNSA. The CDR3 length is 15 residues. CDR3 amino acids: CASSYLTASNSPLHF. The CDR3 DNA sequence: TGTGCCAGCAGCTACCTGACAGCCTCGAATTCACCCCTCCACTTT.

The chain is built from TRBV7-9 and TRBJ2-3; perhaps TRBD1 as D (6 bases). V was cut by 4 bases and J by 3 bases, with 14 bases left in between. The germline CDR1 and CDR2 sequences are SEHNR and FQNEAQ (reference sequence). This CDR3 comprises 15 residues. Written as DNA, the CDR3 is TGTGCCAGCAGCTCGTGGACAGAGGGGACAGATACGCAGTATTTT. This sequence encodes CASSSWTEGTDTQYF.